The 21 T cell receptor beta chains listed next were all sequenced from one sample in a study of T-cell memory formation after mild COVID-19. TCRdb reprocessed the 5' RACE reads with MiXCR, giving one entry per CDR3 protein. This table holds about 60,000 distinct CDR3 sequences, about 12% found once. The sequenced material came from PBMCs or a T cell subset sorted from them (not recorded which). These TCRs come from a man between 18 and 29 years old who had mild COVID-19 (a few samples of this study predate the infection). Cell type and time point are not known.

V usage is TRBV2 and J usage is TRBJ2-4, with D possibly being TRBD2 (5 bases). Germline CDR1 and CDR2: SNHLY and FYNNEI. V was shortened by 7 bases and J by 0 bases, with 10 bases between the two germline ends. The CDR3 consists of 14 residues. This CDR3 is CASISGLAKNIQYF. CDR3 DNA sequence: TGTGCCAGCATAAGCGGACTAGCCAAAAACATTCAGTACTTC. Together with reference TRBV2 and TRBJ2-4, the CDR3 gives the full variable domain: EPEVTQTPSHQVTQMGQEVILRCVPISNHLYFYWYRQILGQKVEFLVSFYNNEISEKSEIFDDQFSVERPDGSNFTLKIRSTKLEDSAMYFCASISGLAKNIQYFGAGTRLSVL.

This clonotype was seen a few times. The chain joins TRBV5-6 to TRBJ1-2; D possibly corresponds to TRBD1 (5 bases). V was trimmed by 3 bases and J by 7 bases, leaving 10 bases between them. CDR1 is SGHDT and CDR2 is YYEEEE in the germline V gene. CDR3 length: 12 residues. CDR3 amino acids: CASSYRIAGYTF. The CDR3 DNA is TGTGCCAGCAGCTACAGGATTGCTGGCTACACCTTC.

This clonotype was seen many times. The chain couples TRBV4-3 to TRBJ2-2, with 8 bases identical to TRBD2. The CDR3 contains 17 residues. CDR1 and CDR2 from the germline V gene are LGHNA and YSLEER. V shed 0 bases, J shed 4 bases, and the junction held 7 bases outside the gene matches. The CDR3 protein is CASSQELPGGSTGELFF. Here the CDR3 DNA reads TGCGCCAGCAGCCAAGAGTTGCCGGGGGGGTCCACCGGGGAGCTGTTTTTT.

The V and J genes are TRBV9 and TRBJ2-7, with D tentatively TRBD1 (6 bases). Trimming removed 3 bases at V and 0 bases at J, with 10 bases between. Germline V gene sequence: CDR1 SGDLS, CDR2 YYNGEE. The length of the CDR3 is 14 residues. The CDR3 DNA follows: TGTGCCAGCAGCGCCGGGACAAGCTCCTACGAGCAGTACTTC. This sequence encodes CASSAGTSSYEQYF.

This clonotype was observed a handful of times. This chain connects TRBV20-1 to TRBJ1-6, with a possible D match to TRBD1 (5 bases). The CDR3 covers 15 residues. V lost 6 bases, J lost 2 bases, and 14 bases lay in between. Germline-derived CDR1 and CDR2 are DFQATT and SNEGSKA (reference sequence). This chain's CDR3 is CSASAEGAYNSPLHF. The CDR3 DNA is TGCAGTGCCTCGGCCGAAGGGGCCTATAATTCACCCCTCCACTTT.

Comments on this clonotype: A clone one base away is much larger, so this may be a read error. The rearrangement joins TRBV29-1 to TRBJ2-3; TRBD1 might be the D (5 bases). V lost 2 bases and J lost 2, with 11 bases in between. The germline V gene has CDR1 SQVTM and CDR2 ANQGSEA. CDR3 length: 14 residues. CDR3 region: CSVELGAATDTQYF. The CDR3 region has the DNA TGCAGCGTTGAATTAGGGGCCGCCACAGATACGCAGTATTTT.

V usage is TRBV7-2 and J usage is TRBJ1-1; D remains ambiguous. Germline V gene lookup returns CDR1 SGHTA and CDR2 FQGNSA. V gave up 0 bases and J gave up 1 base, with 3 bases separating them. The CDR3 loop spans 13 amino acids. CDR3 residues: CASSLARNTEAFF. CDR3 nucleotide sequence: TGTGCCAGCAGCTTAGCCCGGAACACTGAAGCTTTCTTT.

This sequence joins TRBV2 and TRBJ2-5; D is uncertain. Per the germline V gene, CDR1 is SNHLY and CDR2 is FYNNEI. This CDR3 comprises 12 residues. Trimming shortened V by 10 bases and J by 5 bases, and 14 bases separated the two germline ends. The CDR3 reads CATTSSGETQYF. DNA for the CDR3: TGTGCCACTACCTCCTCTGGTGAGACCCAGTACTTC.

In this sample, this clonotype turned up once. The genes are TRBV20-1 and TRBJ2-7; maybe TRBD2 (6 bases). The CDR3 sequence is 11 residues long. V lost 4 bases, J lost 5 bases, and 9 bases lay in between. Looked up from germline, CDR1 is DFQATT and CDR2 is SNEGSKA (reference sequence). The CDR3 region is CSAKAGHEQYF. The CDR3 nucleotides are TGCAGTGCTAAAGCGGGCCACGAGCAGTACTTC.

In its sample, this clonotype was seen a few times. The J gene is TRBJ2-5, the V gene TRBV7-2; D unresolved. V was pared by 0 bases and J by 2 bases, with 7 bases between. CDR1 and CDR2 from the germline V gene are SGHTA and FQGNSA. The CDR3 sequence is 14 residues long. For the CDR3, the DNA is TGTGCCAGCAGCTTAGCCAGCCTTCAAGAGACCCAGTACTTC. Protein: CASSLASLQETQYF.

This clonotype was counted a few times. The chain uses TRBV12-3 or TRBV12-4 and TRBJ1-2; 12 nucleotides line up with TRBD1. The CDR3 consists of 17 residues. J lost 4 bases, V lost 9 bases, and 15 bases had no gene match. The CDR3 DNA reads as TGTGCCAGTCGTACCGGGACAGGGGGCCCCGTGGGCTATGGCTACACCTTC. As protein: CASRTGTGGPVGYGYTF.

The V call is TRBV6-6, the J call TRBJ2-2, with no clear D. This CDR3 spans 13 amino acids. Trimming stripped 5 bases from V and 4 bases from J, with 8 bases between. Germline V gene sequence: CDR1 MNHNY, CDR2 SVGAGI (reference sequence). This CDR3 reads CASSRASTGELFF. Here the CDR3 DNA reads TGTGCCAGCAGTCGGGCGAGCACCGGGGAGCTGTTTTTT.

The chain links TRBV20-1 to TRBJ1-5; a weak D match, TRBD1 (5 bases). Trimming took 7 bases from V and 1 from J, leaving 14 bases between them. Germline-derived CDR1 and CDR2 are DFQATT and SNEGSKA (reference sequence). The CDR3 contains 14 residues. The DNA of the CDR3 is TGCAGTGTCCAGGGAAGGGTGAGCAATCAGCCCCAGCATTTT. Translating it yields CSVQGRVSNQPQHF.

The J gene is TRBJ2-2, the V gene TRBV3-1; D is possibly TRBD2 (6 bases). From germline, CDR1 is LGHDT and CDR2 YNNKEL (reference sequence). CDR3 length equals 15 residues. V dropped 4 bases and J dropped 0 bases, with 9 bases sitting between them. The CDR3 region has the DNA TGTGCCAGCAGCCGCGGAGGGTCGAACACCGGGGAGCTGTTTTTT. It yields the protein CASSRGGSNTGELFF.

This clonotype was found a few times. CDR3 nucleotides: TGTGCCAGCAGCACCACGAAGGACAATGAGCAGTTCTTC. Amino acid sequence: CASSTTKDNEQFF. This rearrangement joins TRBV5-4 to TRBJ2-1; unclear D gene. Germline V gene lookup returns CDR1 SGHNT and CDR2 YYREEE (reference sequence). The ends were cut back, 4 bases at V and 5 bases at J, with 10 bases in the middle. The CDR3 has 13 amino acids.

The chain joins TRBV20-1 to TRBJ2-1; TRBD1 matches at 8 bases. This CDR3 has 15 amino acids. Trimming removed 4 bases from V and 7 bases from J; junction bases left unmatched: 12. Germline-derived CDR1 and CDR2 are DFQATT and SNEGSKA (reference sequence). CDR3: CSATRQGRSPNEQFF. The DNA of the CDR3 is TGCAGTGCTACGAGACAGGGGAGGTCCCCTAATGAGCAGTTCTTC.

The rearrangement joins TRBV6-6 to TRBJ1-2; 10 nucleotides line up with TRBD1. The length of the CDR3 is 16 residues. CDR1 MNHNY and CDR2 SVGAGI come from the germline V gene (reference sequence). Losses at the gene ends were 2 bases for V and 4 bases for J; bases not matched to a gene: 7. CDR3 region: CASSYLGQGEGYGYTF. In DNA, the CDR3 is TGTGCCAGCAGTTACCTTGGACAGGGGGAGGGCTATGGCTACACCTTC.

This clonotype has at least ten counts. The V call is TRBV5-1, the J call TRBJ2-1; 9 bases map to TRBD1. The CDR3 sequence is 14 residues long. J lost 4 bases, V lost 4 bases, and 3 bases had no gene match. CDR1 SGHRS and CDR2 YFSETQ come from the germline V gene. The CDR3 nucleotides are TGCGCCAGCAGCACGGGACAGGGATACAATGAGCAGTTCTTC. This encodes CASSTGQGYNEQFF.

This clonotype has more than one count but fewer than ten. This chain uses TRBV11-2 with TRBJ1-1, with D tentatively TRBD1 (5 bases). CDR1 is SGHAT, CDR2 FQNNGV, per germline. The CDR3 is made up of 14 amino acids. Trimming cost V 3 bases and J 1 base, with 9 bases left between them. CDR3 nucleotide sequence: TGTGCCAGCAGCTTTAGGGGAGCGAACACTGAAGCTTTCTTT. It specifies CASSFRGANTEAFF.

V is TRBV10-3 and J is TRBJ2-7; 7 nucleotides match TRBD2. CDR1 and CDR2 (germline): ENHRY, SYGVKD. The CDR3 extends over 11 amino acids. The CDR3 nucleotides are TGTGCTTCGGGGGAGGGCTCCGAGCAGTACGTC. This sequence encodes CASGEGSEQYV.

This chain links TRBV24-1 with TRBJ2-5, with 9 bases fitting TRBD1. The CDR3 is made up of 15 amino acids. V was clipped by 3 bases and J by 5 bases; unmatched bases: 6. In germline, CDR1 is KGHDR, CDR2 SFDVKD. CDR3 in DNA: TGTGCCACCAGTGATCCAACAGGGGGCGCGGAGACCCAGTACTTC. Protein sequence: CATSDPTGGAETQYF.